This T cell receptor beta chain was sequenced during a study of cytomegalovirus exposure and HLA in healthy donors. The primer mix had 60 Vbeta and 13 Jbeta primers. Sequencing used immunoSEQ multiplex PCR; TCRdb keeps in-frame clones, though not all of them. Of almost 200,000 clones in the sample, 85% were seen once. V was cut by 5 bases and J by 5 bases, with 17 bases left in between. The germline V gene encodes CDR1 SGHAT and CDR2 FQNNGV. The CDR3 covers 15 residues. This clone has only a few counts. This clonotype originated in a woman in her forties or fifties in good health and CMV-seronegative. The sample taken for sequencing was PBMCs. The rearrangement joins TRBV11-2 to TRBJ2-3; D possibly corresponds to TRBD2 (6 bases). DNA of the CDR3: TGTGCCAGCAGCCTCTTCCGCCGGGGGATAGATACGCAGTATTTT. It encodes CASSLFRRGIDTQYF. Looking up the rest from reference TRBV11-2 and TRBJ2-3 gives the full variable domain: EAGVAQSPRYKIIEKRQSVAFWCNPISGHATLYWYQQILGQGPKLLIQFQNNGVVDDSQLPKDRFSAERLKGVDSTLKIQPAKLEDSAVYLCASSLFRRGIDTQYFGPGTRLTVL.